This TCR beta chain emerged from a study of cytomegalovirus exposure and HLA in healthy donors. The CDR3 contains 13 residues. Germline CDR1 is MNHEY and CDR2 is SMNVEV (reference sequence). The V segment lost 2 bases and the J segment 7 bases; nucleotides outside the gene matches: 3. With 60 Vbeta and 13 Jbeta primers, the PCR was carried out. The data were produced by immunoSEQ multiplex PCR, yet TCRdb's version contains in-frame clones alone and is incomplete. Found here are 100,000 to 150,000 clones, over 70% of them singletons; the top ten hold over 2.5%. This clone was seen a few times. The source is a woman aged 45 to 65 in good health and CMV-seronegative. The chain recombines TRBV27 with TRBJ1-2, with 8 bases that match TRBD1. Material: PBMCs. The DNA for the CDR3 is TGTGCCAGCAGTTTAGCAGGGGGCGTTGGCTACACCTTC. Protein sequence: CASSLAGGVGYTF.